This entry lists 22 T cell receptor beta chains sequenced from one sample in a study of shared clonotypes between healthy human individuals. Sequencing was performed with immunoSEQ multiplex PCR; in TCRdb, only in-frame clones are kept and a portion is missing. Here the sample spans 2 million to 3 million clones, roughly 93% being singletons. The material sequenced was naive CD4+ T cells from PBMCs. Subset here: CD45RA+ positively selected. The origin of the receptors is a man in his late teens or twenties in good health. Some clones in this sample may be carry-over from other donors' samples.

The chain links TRBV18 to TRBJ1-2, with unresolved D. This CDR3 region has 12 residues. V was shortened by 3 bases and J by 8 bases, with 10 bases between the two germline ends. Germline CDR1 is KGHSH and CDR2 is LQKENI. The CDR3 region is CASSPSAEGYTF. DNA for the CDR3: TGTGCCAGCTCACCCTCCGCGGAGGGCTACACCTTC.

V usage is TRBV6-5 and J usage is TRBJ1-2, with no clear D. V lost 8 bases, J lost 4 bases, and 20 bases lay in between. Germline-derived CDR1 and CDR2 are MNHEY and SVGAGI. The CDR3 totals 15 residues. The CDR3 region is CASFPREVGGYGYTF. The CDR3 DNA follows: TGTGCCAGCTTCCCTCGGGAGGTGGGCGGCTATGGCTACACCTTC.

Note on this clone: This CDR3 is also generated by other DNA sequences in the sample. The chain joins TRBV19 to TRBJ2-1; 9 nucleotides agree with TRBD2. The V gene's germline CDR1 is LNHDA and CDR2 SQIVND (reference sequence). The V gene end was trimmed by 3 bases and the J gene end by 6 bases; junction bases not matched to a gene: 6. The length of the CDR3 is 15 residues. This chain's CDR3 is CASSIVTSGRNEQFF. The DNA for the CDR3 is TGTGCCAGTAGTATTGTGACTAGCGGACGCAATGAGCAGTTCTTC.

The chain is built from TRBV4-3 and TRBJ2-1; a weak D match, TRBD1 (5 bases). V lost 1 base and J 7 bases, leaving 14 bases between the germline ends. The CDR3 contains 15 residues. Germline CDR1 is LGHNA and CDR2 is YSLEER. The CDR3 sequence is CASSQVSARGNEQFF. CDR3 bases: TGCGCCAGCAGCCAAGTCTCCGCTAGGGGAAATGAGCAGTTCTTC.

This sequence joins TRBV21-1 and TRBJ1-5. TRBV21-1 is a recognized pseudogene. The CDR3 is 15 amino acids. The CDR3 coding sequence is TGTGCCAGCAGCAAAGAGAGGGAGGGGTATCAGCCCCAGCATTTT. Protein sequence: CASSKEREGYQPQHF.

The chain has TRBV7-3 and TRBJ2-5; D unclear. The V gene lost 0 bases and the J gene lost 0 bases, with 2 bases spanning the gap. The CDR3 contains 13 residues. Germline V gene sequence: CDR1 SGHTA, CDR2 FQGTGA. CDR3 bases: TGTGCCAGCAGCTTAACCCACCAAGAGACCCAGTACTTC. Its translation: CASSLTHQETQYF.

V gene TRBV7-9 combines with J gene TRBJ2-3, with 8 bases fitting TRBD2. Germline V gene sequence: CDR1 SEHNR, CDR2 FQNEAQ (reference sequence). The CDR3 covers 16 residues. V trimming: 4 bases; J trimming: 5 bases; junction bases outside the gene matches: 11. The CDR3 coding sequence is TGTGCCAGCAGCTCTACCGCTAGCGGGCCCGAAGATACGCAGTATTTT. Translated, it gives CASSSTASGPEDTQYF.

The rearrangement joins TRBV29-1 to TRBJ2-1; D tentatively reads TRBD1 or TRBD2 (6 bases each). The germline CDR1 and CDR2 sequences are SQVTM and ANQGSEA. V dropped 7 bases and J dropped 8 bases, with 21 bases sitting between them. The CDR3 covers 14 residues. CDR3 DNA sequence: TGCAGCGCCCCCAAGGGGGGCTCGGGGGATGAGCAGTTCTTC. Translating gives CSAPKGGSGDEQFF.

The chain uses TRBV7-2 and TRBJ2-6; no definite D call. The CDR3 loop spans 17 amino acids. Germline CDR1 and CDR2: SGHTA and FQGNSA. The V end lost 0 bases, the J end lost 0 bases, and 9 bases lay between the germline ends. CDR3 protein: CASSLAGVASGANVLTF. CDR3 bases: TGTGCCAGCAGCTTAGCGGGCGTAGCCTCTGGGGCCAACGTCCTGACTTTC.

Turning to this clone: In the same sample, other DNA sequences code for this CDR3. The CDR3 nucleotides are TGTGCCAGTAGTATATCCCGGCGGGATACGCAGTATTTT. It codes for CASSISRRDTQYF. V usage is TRBV19 and J usage is TRBJ2-3, with D hard to call. The CDR3 loop spans 13 amino acids. Germline V gene data show CDR1 as LNHDA and CDR2 as SQIVND (reference sequence). V shed 2 bases and J shed 6 bases, with 9 bases lying between them. Full variable domain (outside the CDR3, taken from reference TRBV19 and TRBJ2-3): DGGITQSPKYLFRKEGQNVTLSCEQNLNHDAMYWYRQDPGQGLRLIYYSQIVNDFQKGDIAEGYSVSREKKESFPLTVTSAQKNPTAFYLCASSISRRDTQYFGPGTRLTVL.

CDR3 sequence reads: CSARDGYTGELFF. CDR3 DNA: TGCAGCGCCCGGGACGGGTACACCGGGGAGCTGTTTTTT. This chain uses TRBV29-1 with TRBJ2-2; D is perhaps TRBD1 or TRBD2 (5 bases each). CDR3 length: 13 residues. The ends were cut back, 7 bases at V and 3 bases at J, with 12 bases in the middle. CDR1 SQVTM and CDR2 ANQGSEA come from the germline V gene.

DNA of the CDR3: TGTGCCAGAAGCGTGGGACCCGAGGAGACCCAGTACTTC. Translated, it gives CARSVGPEETQYF. The chain carries TRBV7-5 and TRBJ2-5. TRBV7-5 has pseudogene status. The CDR3 has 13 residues.

V and J are TRBV10-3 and TRBJ2-2; 9 bases are a match to TRBD1. The junction had 4 bases not matched to a gene; V was cut back by 10 bases and J by 1 base. This CDR3 comprises 14 residues. CDR1 and CDR2 from the germline V gene are ENHRY and SYGVKD. In DNA form, the CDR3 reads TGTGCCACCCAGGGACAGGGGAACACCGGGGAGCTGTTTTTT. It specifies CATQGQGNTGELFF.

V is TRBV2 and J is TRBJ2-1, with TRBD2 matching over 10 bases. Germline V gives CDR1 SNHLY, CDR2 FYNNEI. The length of the CDR3 is 15 residues. Unmatched junction bases numbered 8, after V lost 6 bases and J lost 6 bases. CDR3 region: CASRQLAGVGNEQFF. CDR3 coding DNA: TGTGCCAGCAGGCAGCTAGCGGGAGTCGGCAATGAGCAGTTCTTC.

The V gene is TRBV5-4, the J gene TRBJ1-1, with D perhaps matching TRBD1 (5 bases). The length of the CDR3 is 15 residues. Germline lookup yields CDR1 SGHNT and CDR2 YYREEE (reference sequence). V lost 0 bases and J 5 bases, leaving 14 bases between the germline ends. CDR3 in amino acids: CASSLARGAFTEAFF. CDR3 DNA sequence: TGTGCCAGCAGCTTGGCTCGGGGCGCGTTTACTGAAGCTTTCTTT.

The rearrangement links TRBV15 to TRBJ1-1, with TRBD1 identical over 12 bases. Germline values: CDR1 LNHNV, CDR2 YYDKDF (reference sequence). V gave up 3 bases and J gave up 4 bases; unmatched junction bases: 6. The CDR3 is 16 amino acids. CDR3 nucleotide sequence: TGTGCCACCAGCAGTAGGGGACAGGGGGCGTTCACTGAAGCTTTCTTT. Protein: CATSSRGQGAFTEAFF. Combining the CDR3 with reference TRBV15 and TRBJ1-1 gives the whole variable domain DAMVIQNPRYQVTQFGKPVTLSCSQTLNHNVMYWYQQKSSQAPKLLFHYYDKDFNNEADTPDNFQSRRPNTSFCFLDIRSPGLGDTAMYLCATSSRGQGAFTEAFFGQGTRLTVV.

CDR3 in DNA: TGTGCCAGTAGCCAAACAGGGGGCGGAGAAAAACTGTTTTTT. It specifies CASSQTGGGEKLFF. J is TRBJ1-4 and V is TRBV19, with 9 bases identical to TRBD1. With V trimmed by 6 bases and J by 8 bases, 7 bases remained unmatched. The CDR3 is 14 residues long. CDR1 is LNHDA and CDR2 is SQIVND in the germline V gene (reference sequence).

The genes are TRBV4-3 and TRBJ1-2; unclear D gene. The CDR3 contains 16 residues. V was cut by 3 bases and J by 4 bases, with 18 bases left in between. Germline CDR1 is LGHNA and CDR2 is YSLEER. CDR3: CASSQDPSPTLYGYTF. The CDR3 DNA reads as TGCGCCAGCAGCCAGGATCCTAGCCCGACCCTCTATGGCTACACCTTC.

The chain has TRBV27 and TRBJ2-5; D tentatively fits TRBD1 or TRBD2 (5 bases each). The CDR3 is made up of 16 amino acids. V lost 5 bases and J lost 7, with 23 bases in between. Germline-derived CDR1 and CDR2 are MNHEY and SMNVEV (reference sequence). The CDR3 here is CASSRNRDGLSWTQYF. The CDR3 DNA follows: TGTGCCAGCAGTCGCAACCGGGACGGCCTTTCTTGGACCCAGTACTTC.

The V and J genes are TRBV7-9 and TRBJ1-5, with TRBD1 as a possible D gene (5 bases). The CDR3 has 15 residues. Between the trimmed V and J ends, which lost 1 base and 4 bases, there was a span of 11 bases. Germline V gene sequence: CDR1 SEHNR, CDR2 FQNEAQ (reference sequence). The CDR3 region is CASSLERAGNQPQHF. The CDR3 bases are TGTGCCAGCAGCTTAGAACGGGCAGGGAATCAGCCCCAGCATTTT. Drawing the rest from reference TRBV7-9 and TRBJ1-5, the complete variable domain is DTGVSQNPRHKITKRGQNVTFRCDPISEHNRLYWYRQTLGQGPEFLTYFQNEAQLEKSRLLSDRFSAERPKGSFSTLEIQRTEQGDSAMYLCASSLERAGNQPQHFGDGTRLSIL.

The rearrangement joins TRBV6-5 to TRBJ1-1; possibly TRBD1 for D (6 bases). This CDR3 region has 14 residues. Deletions cut 7 bases from V and 5 bases from J, with 17 bases between. CDR1 and CDR2 from the germline V gene are MNHEY and SVGAGI. DNA of the CDR3: TGTGCCAGCAACCCGCAAGGGGGGCGGACTGAAGCTTTCTTT. It codes for CASNPQGGRTEAFF.

The sample holds one count of this clone. V usage is TRBV5-6 and J usage is TRBJ2-2; D not resolved. CDR1 and CDR2 from the germline V gene are SGHDT and YYEEEE. This CDR3 comprises 16 residues. V was shortened by 0 bases and J by 2 bases, with 11 bases between the two germline ends. CDR3 protein: CASSLVGARNTGELFF. The CDR3 DNA follows: TGTGCCAGCAGCTTGGTTGGAGCGAGAAACACCGGGGAGCTGTTTTTT.